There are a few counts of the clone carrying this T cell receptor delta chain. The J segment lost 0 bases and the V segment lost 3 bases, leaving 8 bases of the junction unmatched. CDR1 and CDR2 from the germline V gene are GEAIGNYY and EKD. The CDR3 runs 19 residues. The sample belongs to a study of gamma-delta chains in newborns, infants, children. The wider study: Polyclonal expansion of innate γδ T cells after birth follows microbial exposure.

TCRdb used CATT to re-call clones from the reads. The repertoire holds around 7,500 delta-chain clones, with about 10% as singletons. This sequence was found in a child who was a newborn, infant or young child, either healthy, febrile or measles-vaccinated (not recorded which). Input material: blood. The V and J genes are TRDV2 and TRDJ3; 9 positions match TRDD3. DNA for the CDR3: TGTGCCTGTGACTCCGTGGGGGATAGGAGCTCCTGGGACACCCGACAGATGTTTTTC. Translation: CACDSVGDRSSWDTRQMFF.